This TCR beta chain was found in a study of cytomegalovirus exposure and HLA in healthy donors. Across the study: Among the roughly 400 genotyped donors, around 85% were placed in the Caucasian-associated ancestry cluster. Study results and caveats: Immune exposure information comprised only CMV serostatus. The authors later found most CMV-associated TCR beta chains appeared HLA-restricted. A later analysis reportedly identified an Asian-associated ancestry cluster as carrying fewer N-insertions than the approximately 670-donor mean.

This clone has more than one count but fewer than ten. Its antigen is currently unknown. Researchers ran the PCR with 60 Vbeta and 13 Jbeta primers. The repertoire was sequenced with immunoSEQ multiplex PCR; TCRdb's copy has only in-frame clones and lacks some. The table records roughly 100,000 clones, under 80% of them present only once. Germline CDR1 SEHNR, CDR2 FQNEAQ (reference sequence). The ends were cut back, 5 bases at V and 5 bases at J, with 9 bases in the middle. The length of the CDR3 is 12 residues. The TCR sequence derives from a woman aged 40-49 years in good health and CMV-seropositive. Sequencing was done on a sample of PBMCs. J is TRBJ2-5 and V is TRBV7-9; D ambiguous. CDR3 sequence: CASSPTSETQYF. CDR3 DNA: TGTGCCAGCAGCCCCACTTCGGAGACCCAGTACTTC.